This entry describes one T cell receptor beta chain. Its antigen remains unidentified. Germline CDR1 reads MNHEY; CDR2 reads SMNVEV (reference sequence). The CDR3 has 19 amino acids. Trimming at V came to 6 bases and at J to 0 bases, leaving 12 bases not matched to a gene. The sample originates from a study of CD8+ T cells in alopecia areata. Overall study findings and caveats: Many expanded lesional clones persisted in scalp and blood during tofacitinib treatment.

This sample's treatment: oral pan-JAK inhibitor, 5-10 mg twice daily. In alopecia areata patients, both lesional scalp punch biopsies and peripheral blood were collected. Extracted from the samples, RNA was reverse transcribed into cDNA to serve as the sequencing template. Profiled with immunoSEQ multiplex PCR; TCRdb holds only in-frame clones, not every one. Among more than 100,000 clones listed, 85% to 90% were seen once. The J gene is TRBJ2-3, the V gene TRBV27; 13 bases align to TRBD2. Sample: CD8+ T cells sorted from blood, taken around week 31, from a patient treated with tofacitinib. This receptor was identified in a human donor with alopecia areata. Written as DNA, the CDR3 is TGTGCCAGCAGAGCCACCGGGACTAGCGGGGTCTCTAGCACAGATACGCAGTATTTT. Protein sequence: CASRATGTSGVSSTDTQYF.